The 26 T cell receptor beta chains below come from one sample, sequenced in a study of shared T cell receptors in the human thymus. Profiled with immunoSEQ multiplex PCR; TCRdb holds only in-frame clones, not every one. The profile shows roughly 560,000 clones, approximately 80% of them singletons. This same sample was also taken into another study, of human thymus T cells.

Sequencing was done on a sample of thymocytes. The receptors stem from a boy less than two years old with a congenital heart defect.

This chain joins TRBV4-2 and TRBJ2-7, with D perhaps matching TRBD1 (5 bases). The germline V gene has CDR1 LGHNA and CDR2 YNFKEQ. The CDR3 covers 12 residues. V was cut by 0 bases and J by 6 bases, with 6 bases left in between. In DNA form, the CDR3 reads TGTGCCAGCAGCCAAGATAGGGGCGAGCAGTACTTC. This encodes CASSQDRGEQYF.

J is TRBJ2-7 and V is TRBV5-1; TRBD1 matches at 10 bases. Germline V gene sequence: CDR1 SGHRS, CDR2 YFSETQ. Trimming took 4 bases from V and 5 from J; bases not matched to a gene: 12. CDR3 length equals 16 residues. CDR3 nucleotide sequence: TGCGCCAGCAGCACCCTGGACAGGGGGTCCGTTGACGAGCAGTACTTC. It codes for CASSTLDRGSVDEQYF. Based on the CDR3 plus reference TRBV5-1 and TRBJ2-7, the full variable domain is KAGVTQTPRYLIKTRGQQVTLSCSPISGHRSVSWYQQTPGQGLQFLFEYFSETQRNKGNFPGRFSGRQFSNSRSEMNVSTLELGDSALYLCASSTLDRGSVDEQYFGPGTRLTVT.

V gene TRBV11-3 combines with J gene TRBJ2-7, with D unresolved. Germline V CDR1 and CDR2: SGHNT, YENEEA. Trimming took off 1 base at V and 2 bases at J, with 9 bases between the two ends. The CDR3 has 14 amino acids. The CDR3 DNA reads TGTGCCAGCAGCTTAGGAACAGACCCCTACGAGCAGTACTTC. It specifies CASSLGTDPYEQYF.

The CDR3: CASSYSYHPPDEQYF. DNA of the CDR3: TGTGCCAGCAGTTACTCGTATCACCCCCCGGACGAGCAGTACTTC. The V call is TRBV6-5, the J call TRBJ2-7; D is unresolved. Germline values: CDR1 MNHEY, CDR2 SVGAGI. V lost 0 bases to trimming and J lost 5 bases, with 14 bases between them. The CDR3 loop spans 15 amino acids.

The chain has TRBV2 and TRBJ1-1; D might be TRBD1 (6 bases). Trimming took 1 base from V and 0 from J, leaving 12 bases between them. Germline-derived CDR1 and CDR2 are SNHLY and FYNNEI. The CDR3 contains 16 residues. This chain's CDR3 is CASSEVSTGMNTEAFF. CDR3 coding DNA: TGTGCCAGCAGTGAAGTGAGTACAGGGATGAACACTGAAGCTTTCTTT.

The chain combines TRBV30 with TRBJ2-4; possible D gene TRBD2, 6 bases. The CDR3 is 16 residues long. Trimming removed 1 base from V and 7 bases from J, with 20 bases in between. Germline lookup yields CDR1 GTSNPN and CDR2 SVGIG (reference sequence). In nucleotides, the CDR3 is TGTGCCTGGAGTGGCGAAGCGGGTCCTCCGGAGAACATTCAGTACTTC. Protein product: CAWSGEAGPPENIQYF.

The chain couples TRBV11-1 to TRBJ2-1; TRBD2 matches at 8 bases. J lost 9 bases, V lost 5 bases, and 9 bases had no gene match. There are 14 residues in the CDR3. The germline V gene encodes CDR1 SGHAT and CDR2 FQDESV (reference sequence). The CDR3 spells CASSRSGRKAEQFF. In DNA, the CDR3 is TGTGCCAGCAGCAGAAGCGGGAGAAAGGCTGAGCAGTTCTTC. Full variable domain (outside the CDR3, taken from reference TRBV11-1 and TRBJ2-1): EAEVAQSPRYKITEKSQAVAFWCDPISGHATLYWYRQILGQGPELLVQFQDESVVDDSQLPKDRFSAERLKGVDSTLKIQPAELGDSAMYLCASSRSGRKAEQFFGPGTRLTVL.

The chain joins TRBV9 to TRBJ1-1; D not certain. This CDR3 comprises 16 residues. With 0 bases removed from V and 0 bases from J, the gap between germline ends came to 12 bases. The V gene's germline CDR1 is SGDLS and CDR2 YYNGEE. The CDR3 bases are TGTGCCAGCAGCGTAGCTACCCCGGGGATGAACACTGAAGCTTTCTTT. As protein: CASSVATPGMNTEAFF.

This clone turned up a few times. The V and J genes are TRBV6-5 and TRBJ1-2; D unclear. This CDR3 is 12 amino acids long. Per germline, CDR1 MNHEY and CDR2 SVGAGI. Trimming shortened V by 5 bases and J by 6 bases, and 10 bases separated the two germline ends. In DNA form, the CDR3 reads TGTGCCAGCAGTCCGAGGCCGGATGGCTACACCTTC. Translated: CASSPRPDGYTF.

The chain combines TRBV9 with TRBJ2-3, with 13 bases fitting TRBD2. After removal of 4 bases from V and 4 bases from J, the junction contained 6 bases not matched to a gene. The CDR3 has 16 amino acids. Germline V gives CDR1 SGDLS, CDR2 YYNGEE. CDR3 amino acids: CASSFQGLAGSDTQYF. For the CDR3, the DNA is TGTGCCAGCAGCTTCCAGGGACTAGCGGGATCAGATACGCAGTATTTT. The full variable domain, completed using reference TRBV9 and TRBJ2-3, is DSGVTQTPKHLITATGQRVTLRCSPRSGDLSVYWYQQSLDQGLQFLIQYYNGEERAKGNILERFSAQQFPDLHSELNLSSLELGDSALYFCASSFQGLAGSDTQYFGPGTRLTVL.

The sample holds a few counts of this clone. The gene calls are TRBV27 and TRBJ2-2, with 7 bases identical to TRBD1. The CDR3 runs 14 residues. The junction had 2 bases not matched to a gene; V was cut back by 6 bases and J by 1 base. Germline V gene data show CDR1 as MNHEY and CDR2 as SMNVEV (reference sequence). The CDR3 is CASRTGKNTGELFF. The CDR3 nucleotides read TGTGCCAGCAGGACAGGGAAGAACACCGGGGAGCTGTTTTTT.

This clone was detected only once. The CDR3 sequence: CAWSVGLSYYEQYF. CDR3 DNA sequence: TGTGCCTGGAGTGTAGGACTTTCTTACTACGAGCAGTACTTC. This chain uses TRBV30 with TRBJ2-7; D possibly corresponds to TRBD2 (5 bases). V lost 0 bases and J 3 bases, leaving 12 bases between the germline ends. This CDR3 is 14 amino acids long. The V gene's germline CDR1 is GTSNPN and CDR2 SVGIG (reference sequence).

This clone was seen a few times. CDR3 region: CASSFPTFLNEKLFF. The CDR3 DNA reads as TGTGCCAGCAGTTTCCCGACTTTTCTTAATGAAAAACTGTTTTTT. The V gene is TRBV28, the J gene TRBJ1-4; D is ambiguous. CDR1 and CDR2 (germline): MDHEN, SYDVKM. The CDR3 runs 15 residues. The V and J ends lost 3 bases and 4 bases respectively, with 12 bases between them.

This clone has only a few counts. The chain has TRBV7-6 and TRBJ2-1, with 10 bases matching TRBD2. CDR1 is SGHVS and CDR2 is FNYEAQ in the germline V gene. The CDR3 length is 14 residues. Trimming at V came to 3 bases and at J to 8 bases, leaving 4 bases not matched to a gene. CDR3 in DNA: TGTGCCAGCAGCTTGTCCGGGACTAGCGATGAGCAGTTCTTC. Translated: CASSLSGTSDEQFF. Full variable domain (outside the CDR3, taken from reference TRBV7-6 and TRBJ2-1): GAGVSQSPRYKVTKRGQDVALRCDPISGHVSLYWYRQALGQGPEFLTYFNYEAQQDKSGLPNDRFSAERPEGSISTLTIQRTEQRDSAMYRCASSLSGTSDEQFFGPGTRLTVL.

The rearrangement joins TRBV29-1 to TRBJ2-2; D might be TRBD1 (7 bases). The V end was cut by 8 bases, the J end by 7 bases, with 32 bases between. This CDR3 is built from 18 residues. Germline lookup yields CDR1 SQVTM and CDR2 ANQGSEA. Here the CDR3 reads CSPAEGAIGTGRGGELFF. In DNA form, the CDR3 reads TGCAGCCCCGCCGAGGGGGCGATTGGGACGGGGCGGGGCGGGGAGCTGTTTTTT.

The CDR3 DNA reads TGTGCCAGCAGCTCATACAGGTATCCCGAAGCTTTCTTT. Its translation is CASSSYRYPEAFF. V and J are TRBV5-4 and TRBJ1-1; a weak D match, TRBD1 (5 bases). This CDR3 spans 13 amino acids. Trimming left V 3 bases short and J 8 bases short, with 14 bases between. The germline V gene encodes CDR1 SGHNT and CDR2 YYREEE (reference sequence).

V gene TRBV6-4 combines with J gene TRBJ2-7; TRBD1 agrees at 11 bases. Germline CDR1 is MRHNA and CDR2 is SNTAGT. V was clipped by 7 bases and J by 4 bases; unmatched bases: 12. The CDR3 runs to 16 residues. CDR3 DNA sequence: TGTGCCAGCATCGAGCCGAGGGACAGGGGGTCTTACGAGCAGTACTTC. Protein: CASIEPRDRGSYEQYF.

The V gene is TRBV18, the J gene TRBJ2-7; TRBD1 might be the D (5 bases). This CDR3 spans 15 amino acids. Trimming took off 0 bases at V and 5 bases at J, with 14 bases between the two ends. CDR1 and CDR2 (germline): KGHSH, LQKENI. CDR3 in DNA: TGTGCCAGCTCACCACCGTTCCAGGGTAGGAACGAGCAGTACTTC. It is translated as CASSPPFQGRNEQYF.

The chain combines TRBV4-3 with TRBJ2-5, with TRBD1 matching 7 bases. V lost 3 bases and J lost 2; bases outside the gene matches: 6. Germline V gene sequence: CDR1 LGHNA, CDR2 YSLEER. This CDR3 contains 15 residues. CDR3 nucleotides: TGCGCCAGCAGCCACCATACAGGGGATCAAGAGACCCAGTACTTC. Amino acids: CASSHHTGDQETQYF.

V is TRBV15 and J is TRBJ1-5, with a tentative D call TRBD1 (6 bases). Trimming shortened V by 6 bases and J by 3 bases, and 12 bases separated the two germline ends. The CDR3 length is 14 residues. Looked up from germline, CDR1 is LNHNV and CDR2 is YYDKDF (reference sequence). The CDR3 DNA is TGTGCCACCAGACAGGGACGTCTCAATCAGCCCCAGCATTTT. Amino acids: CATRQGRLNQPQHF.

The chain is built from TRBV4-2 and TRBJ2-5; no definite D call. Trimming took off 4 bases at V and 5 bases at J, with 17 bases between the two ends. This CDR3 contains 15 residues. Per the germline V gene, CDR1 is LGHNA and CDR2 is YNFKEQ. CDR3 in amino acids: CASSPHPVDGETQYF. The CDR3 DNA is TGTGCCAGCAGCCCCCACCCGGTTGATGGTGAGACCCAGTACTTC.

This clone has only one observation. V is TRBV6-5 and J is TRBJ2-2; D is possibly TRBD1 (6 bases). V lost 1 base and J 7 bases, leaving 7 bases between the germline ends. Germline CDR1 is MNHEY and CDR2 is SVGAGI. This CDR3 has 13 amino acids. The CDR3 here is CASSYLGGGELFF. CDR3 coding DNA: TGTGCCAGCAGTTACTTAGGGGGCGGGGAGCTGTTTTTT.

This rearrangement joins TRBV14 to TRBJ1-1; D is unresolved. Trimming pared 3 bases from V and 8 bases from J, leaving 10 bases between. The CDR3 loop spans 12 amino acids. Germline loops: CDR1 SGHDN, CDR2 FVKESK. For the CDR3, the DNA is TGTGCCAGCAGCCAGCCGGAGGGAGAAGCTTTCTTT. This gives the protein CASSQPEGEAFF.

This chain joins TRBV7-6 and TRBJ2-7; TRBD2 aligns across 10 bases. Germline trimming cut 0 bases from V and 4 bases from J; bases unmatched to any gene: 15. The V gene's germline CDR1 is SGHVS and CDR2 FNYEAQ. The CDR3 has 19 residues. The CDR3 region is CASSLAHPEGSGGKYEQYF. The CDR3 DNA follows: TGTGCCAGCAGCTTAGCCCACCCCGAAGGTAGCGGGGGGAAGTACGAGCAGTACTTC.

The genes are TRBV13 and TRBJ2-3; TRBD1 matches at 8 bases. This CDR3 has 16 residues. Germline assignment: CDR1 PRHDT and CDR2 FYEKMQ (reference sequence). The trim removed 3 bases at V and 2 bases at J, leaving 7 bases unmatched. This CDR3 is CASSFTGQGDTDTQYF. For the CDR3, the DNA is TGTGCCAGCAGCTTTACAGGACAGGGTGACACAGATACGCAGTATTTT.

The chain recombines TRBV30 with TRBJ2-4, with TRBD1 identical over 7 bases. Germline lookup yields CDR1 GTSNPN and CDR2 SVGIG (reference sequence). The ends lost 2 bases at V and 3 bases at J; junction bases unmatched: 4. This CDR3 has 14 residues. The CDR3 DNA is TGTGCCTGGAGTCCCAGACAGGGCAAAAACATTCAGTACTTC. Amino acid sequence: CAWSPRQGKNIQYF.